This T cell receptor beta chain is drawn from a study of blood T cell repertoires in COVID-19. Of note for this clone: Different DNA sequences within this sample yield the same CDR3.

V shed 0 bases, J shed 0 bases, and the junction held 0 bases outside the gene matches. Per the germline V gene, CDR1 is LNHNV and CDR2 is YYDKDF (reference sequence). The CDR3 spans 15 residues. The repertoire was sequenced with immunoSEQ multiplex PCR; TCRdb's copy has only in-frame clones and lacks some. The sample includes approximately 330,000 clones, just over 85% of them seen just once. The chain has TRBV15 and TRBJ1-1; 8 nucleotides align to TRBD1. The sequencing sample was made of PBMCs or T cells enriched from blood (not recorded which). This receptor was identified in a woman aged 35 to 49 with acute COVID-19. CDR3 in amino acids: CATSRDRGLNTEAFF. The CDR3 coding sequence is TGTGCCACCAGCAGAGACAGGGGGCTGAACACTGAAGCTTTCTTT.